This T cell receptor (beta chain) stems from a study of early T cells in non-severe SARS-CoV-2 infection. Overall study context: Whole-blood bulk RNA, unsorted, was sequenced, and chains were unpaired.

This clonotype was seen many times. Its antigen is unidentified. Unique molecular identifier tags were affixed to discrete cDNA molecules. MiXCR, applied by TCRdb to the 5' RACE reads, yields one record per CDR3 protein. Here the sample spans approximately 75,000 distinct CDR3 sequences, more than 12% being singletons. V shed 0 bases, J shed 4 bases, and the junction held 3 bases outside the gene matches. The CDR3 sequence is 14 residues long. Germline assignment: CDR1 SGDLS and CDR2 YYNGEE. Regarding the study as a whole: Matches to VDJdb favored anti-spike CD8 responses and missed private and CD4 specificities.

The sequencing used whole blood, collected at baseline. The chain links TRBV9 to TRBJ2-7; 8 positions agree with TRBD2. This receptor was obtained from an adult who was a healthcare worker with PCR-confirmed SARS-CoV-2 infection or an uninfected control (not recorded which). CDR3 sequence: CASSVGAGGYEQYF. The CDR3 DNA reads TGTGCCAGCAGCGTAGGTGCGGGGGGATACGAGCAGTACTTC. The whole variable domain, filled in from reference TRBV9 and TRBJ2-7, reads DSGVTQTPKHLITATGQRVTLRCSPRSGDLSVYWYQQSLDQGLQFLIQYYNGEERAKGNILERFSAQQFPDLHSELNLSSLELGDSALYFCASSVGAGGYEQYFGPGTRLTVT.